This TCR beta chain was documented in a study of blood T cell repertoires in COVID-19. About the research overall: COVID-19 samples from acute and convalescent phases originated in the United States, Italy and Spain. Sample material is recorded as cDNA or gDNA derived from T cells, B-cell-depleted T cells, or PBMCs.

Only in-frame clones appear in the TCRdb table, and some are missing; sequencing was by immunoSEQ multiplex PCR. Of roughly 250,000 clones listed, 75% to 85% are singletons. The CDR3 spans 15 residues. Trimming removed 4 bases from V and 15 bases from J, with 26 bases in between. Looked up from germline, CDR1 is SGHRS and CDR2 is YFSETQ. The clonotype was recovered from a woman in her 70s with acute or convalescent COVID-19. This chain joins TRBV5-1 and TRBJ2-1; tentatively, D is TRBD1 (6 bases). Source material: peripheral blood. This CDR3 is CASSLSQRQASARFF. CDR3 bases: TGCGCCAGCAGCCTTTCGCAACGACAGGCCAGTGCAAGGTTCTTC.